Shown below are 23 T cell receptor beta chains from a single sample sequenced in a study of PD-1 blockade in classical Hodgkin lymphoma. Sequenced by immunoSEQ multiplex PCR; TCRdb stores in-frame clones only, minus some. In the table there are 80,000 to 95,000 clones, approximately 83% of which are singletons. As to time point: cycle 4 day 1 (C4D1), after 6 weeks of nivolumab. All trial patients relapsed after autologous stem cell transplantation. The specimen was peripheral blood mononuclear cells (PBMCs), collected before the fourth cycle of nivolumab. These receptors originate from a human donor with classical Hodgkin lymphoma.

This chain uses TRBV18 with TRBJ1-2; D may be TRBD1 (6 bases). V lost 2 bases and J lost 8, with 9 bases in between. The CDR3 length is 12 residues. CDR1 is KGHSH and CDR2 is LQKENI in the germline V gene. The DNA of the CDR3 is TGTGCCAGCTCACCAGAGGGGGTCGGCTACACCTTC. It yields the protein CASSPEGVGYTF.

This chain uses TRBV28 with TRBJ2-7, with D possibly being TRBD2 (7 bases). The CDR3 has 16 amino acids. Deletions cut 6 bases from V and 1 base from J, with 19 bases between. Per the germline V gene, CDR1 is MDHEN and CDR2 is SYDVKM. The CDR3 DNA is TGTGCCAGCAGCCCTGGGGGGGGCGGGACGTCCTACGAGCAGTACTTC. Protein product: CASSPGGGGTSYEQYF.

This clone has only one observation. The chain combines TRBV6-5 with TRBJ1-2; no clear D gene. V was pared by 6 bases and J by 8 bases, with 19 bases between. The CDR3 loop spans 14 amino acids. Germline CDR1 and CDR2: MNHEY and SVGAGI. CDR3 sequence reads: CASRTRGPFRGYTF. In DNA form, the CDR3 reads TGTGCCAGCAGGACAAGAGGACCGTTCAGGGGCTACACCTTC.

The CDR3 sequence is CASSLADRGREQYF. The CDR3 region has the DNA TGCGCCAGCAGCTTGGCGGACAGGGGGCGGGAGCAGTACTTC. This chain uses TRBV5-1 with TRBJ2-7, with 11 bases aligning to TRBD1. Losses at the gene ends were 0 bases for V and 7 bases for J; bases not matched to a gene: 3. The CDR3 totals 14 residues. The germline V gene encodes CDR1 SGHRS and CDR2 YFSETQ.

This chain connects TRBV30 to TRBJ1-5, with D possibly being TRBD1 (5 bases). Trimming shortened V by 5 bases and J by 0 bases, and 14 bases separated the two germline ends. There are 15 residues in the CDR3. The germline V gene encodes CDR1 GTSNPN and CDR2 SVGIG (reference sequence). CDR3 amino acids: CAWSNRGDSNQPQHF. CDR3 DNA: TGTGCCTGGTCCAACCGGGGGGATAGCAATCAGCCCCAGCATTTT.

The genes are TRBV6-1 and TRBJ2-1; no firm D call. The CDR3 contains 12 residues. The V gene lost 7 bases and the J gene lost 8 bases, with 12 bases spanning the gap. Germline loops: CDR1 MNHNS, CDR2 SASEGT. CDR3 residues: CASKIRVHEQFF. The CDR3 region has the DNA TGTGCCAGCAAGATACGGGTCCATGAGCAGTTCTTC.

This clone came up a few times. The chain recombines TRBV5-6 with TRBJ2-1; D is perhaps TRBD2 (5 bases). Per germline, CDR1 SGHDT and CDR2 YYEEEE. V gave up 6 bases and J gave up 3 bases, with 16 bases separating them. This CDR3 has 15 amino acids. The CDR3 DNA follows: TGTGCCAGCACCGTCTTAGGAAGCGGCTACAATGAGCAGTTCTTC. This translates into CASTVLGSGYNEQFF.

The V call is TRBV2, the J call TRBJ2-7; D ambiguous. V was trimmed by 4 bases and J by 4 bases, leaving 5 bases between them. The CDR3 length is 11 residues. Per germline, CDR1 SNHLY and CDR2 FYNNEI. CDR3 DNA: TGTGCCAGCAGTGCAACTTACGAGCAGTACTTC. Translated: CASSATYEQYF.

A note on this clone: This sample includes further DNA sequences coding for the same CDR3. CDR3 nucleotides: TGTGCCAGCTCACCACAGGCTGCAACTAATGAAAAACTGTTTTTT. Its protein is CASSPQAATNEKLFF. The chain uses TRBV18 and TRBJ1-4; unclear D gene. Trimming shortened V by 1 base and J by 0 bases, and 6 bases separated the two germline ends. CDR1 KGHSH and CDR2 LQKENI come from the germline V gene. This CDR3 region has 15 residues.

DNA for the CDR3: TGTGCCAGCAGCGTGGGAGGAGGGCCCTACGAGCAGTACTTC. Its protein is CASSVGGGPYEQYF. The genes are TRBV9 and TRBJ2-7; tentatively, D is TRBD2 (6 bases). The germline V gene has CDR1 SGDLS and CDR2 YYNGEE. The CDR3 is 14 residues long. V was pared by 2 bases and J by 2 bases, with 11 bases between.

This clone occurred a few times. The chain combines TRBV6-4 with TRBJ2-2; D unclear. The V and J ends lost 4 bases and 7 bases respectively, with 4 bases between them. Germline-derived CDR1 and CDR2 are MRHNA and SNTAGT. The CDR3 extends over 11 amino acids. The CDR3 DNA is TGTGCCAGCAGTGTTCACGGGGAGCTGTTTTTT. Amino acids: CASSVHGELFF.

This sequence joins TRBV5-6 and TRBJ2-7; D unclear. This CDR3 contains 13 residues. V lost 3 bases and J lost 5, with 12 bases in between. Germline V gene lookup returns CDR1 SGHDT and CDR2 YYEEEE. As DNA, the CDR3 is TGTGCCAGCAGCTGGGTTGGCCGGGACGAGCAGTACTTC. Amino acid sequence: CASSWVGRDEQYF.

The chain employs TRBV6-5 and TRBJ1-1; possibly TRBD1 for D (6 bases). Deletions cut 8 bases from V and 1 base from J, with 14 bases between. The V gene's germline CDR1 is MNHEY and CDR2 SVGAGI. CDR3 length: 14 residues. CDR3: CASGPYRENTEAFF. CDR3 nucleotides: TGTGCCAGCGGCCCTTACAGGGAGAACACTGAAGCTTTCTTT.

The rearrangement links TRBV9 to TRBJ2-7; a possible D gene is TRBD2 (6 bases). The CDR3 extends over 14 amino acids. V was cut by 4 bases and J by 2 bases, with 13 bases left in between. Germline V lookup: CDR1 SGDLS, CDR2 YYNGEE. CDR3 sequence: CASSPSGGAYEQYF. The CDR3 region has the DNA TGTGCCAGCAGCCCCTCAGGAGGGGCCTACGAGCAGTACTTC.

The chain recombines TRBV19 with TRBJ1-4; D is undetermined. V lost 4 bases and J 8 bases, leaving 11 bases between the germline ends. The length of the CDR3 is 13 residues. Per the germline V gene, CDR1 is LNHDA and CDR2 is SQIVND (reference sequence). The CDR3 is CASSTRETEKLFF. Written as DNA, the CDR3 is TGTGCCAGTAGTACCCGAGAGACCGAAAAACTGTTTTTT. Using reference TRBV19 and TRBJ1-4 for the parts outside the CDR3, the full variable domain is DGGITQSPKYLFRKEGQNVTLSCEQNLNHDAMYWYRQDPGQGLRLIYYSQIVNDFQKGDIAEGYSVSREKKESFPLTVTSAQKNPTAFYLCASSTRETEKLFFGSGTQLSVL.

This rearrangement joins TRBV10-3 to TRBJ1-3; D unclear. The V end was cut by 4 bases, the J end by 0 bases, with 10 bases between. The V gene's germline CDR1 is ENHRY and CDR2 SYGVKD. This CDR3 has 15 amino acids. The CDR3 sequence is CAISATASSGNTIYF. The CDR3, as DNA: TGTGCCATCAGTGCTACGGCATCCTCTGGAAACACCATATATTTT.

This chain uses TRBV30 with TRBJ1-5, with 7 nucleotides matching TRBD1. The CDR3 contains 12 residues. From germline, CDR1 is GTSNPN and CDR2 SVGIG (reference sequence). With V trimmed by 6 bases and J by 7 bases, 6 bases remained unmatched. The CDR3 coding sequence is TGTGCCTGTACTACAGGGGAACAGCCCCAGCATTTT. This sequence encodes CACTTGEQPQHF.

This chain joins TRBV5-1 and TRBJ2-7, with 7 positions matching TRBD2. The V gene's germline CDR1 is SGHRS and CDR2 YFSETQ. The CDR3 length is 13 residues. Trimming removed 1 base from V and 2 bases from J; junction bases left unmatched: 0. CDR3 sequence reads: CASSLTSAYEQYF. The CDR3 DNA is TGCGCCAGCAGCTTGACTAGCGCCTACGAGCAGTACTTC.

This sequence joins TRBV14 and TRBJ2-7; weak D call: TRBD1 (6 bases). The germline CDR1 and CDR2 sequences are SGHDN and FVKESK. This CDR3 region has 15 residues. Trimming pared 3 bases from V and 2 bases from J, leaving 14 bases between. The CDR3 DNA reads TGTGCCAGCAGCCATACCGGGACACTTACCTACGAGCAGTACTTC. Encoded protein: CASSHTGTLTYEQYF.

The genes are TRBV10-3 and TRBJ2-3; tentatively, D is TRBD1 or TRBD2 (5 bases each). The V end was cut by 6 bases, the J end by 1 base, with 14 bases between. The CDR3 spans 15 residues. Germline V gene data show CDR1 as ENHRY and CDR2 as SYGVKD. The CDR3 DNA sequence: TGTGCCATCAGGGGGACCCGCACGGGCACAGATACGCAGTATTTT. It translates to CAIRGTRTGTDTQYF.

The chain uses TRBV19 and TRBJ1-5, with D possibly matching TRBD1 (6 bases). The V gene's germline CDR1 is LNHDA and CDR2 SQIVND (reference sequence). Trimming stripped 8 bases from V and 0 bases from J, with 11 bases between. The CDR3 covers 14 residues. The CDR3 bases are TGTGCCAGTCAAGGGGGACTTAGCAATCAGCCCCAGCATTTT. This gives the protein CASQGGLSNQPQHF. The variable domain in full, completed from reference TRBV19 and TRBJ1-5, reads DGGITQSPKYLFRKEGQNVTLSCEQNLNHDAMYWYRQDPGQGLRLIYYSQIVNDFQKGDIAEGYSVSREKKESFPLTVTSAQKNPTAFYLCASQGGLSNQPQHFGDGTRLSIL.

CDR3 residues: CASGGGSSYNEQFF. DNA of the CDR3: TGTGCCAGTGGAGGTGGAAGCTCCTACAATGAGCAGTTCTTC. The V and J genes are TRBV2 and TRBJ2-1; possibly TRBD2 for D (5 bases). The V gene's germline CDR1 is SNHLY and CDR2 FYNNEI. The CDR3 has 14 residues. Trimming cost V 9 bases and J 0 bases, with 12 bases left between them.

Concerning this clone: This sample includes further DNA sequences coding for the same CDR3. This chain's CDR3 is CAISEAQETQYF. The CDR3 nucleotides read TGTGCCATCAGTGAAGCCCAAGAGACCCAGTACTTC. The chain couples TRBV10-3 to TRBJ2-5; D unclear. This CDR3 has 12 amino acids. Germline V gives CDR1 ENHRY, CDR2 SYGVKD. Trimming stripped 3 bases from V and 1 base from J, with 3 bases between.